This T cell receptor beta chain is from a study of tumor-infiltrating lymphocytes in primary liver carcinoma. Study-wide context: Staging placed the tumors at T1-T3 N0M0, and they measured roughly 4.2 to 11 cm across. Study-level findings and limits: Present in all five tumor regions were only about 8-24% of the top clones.

This clonotype was recorded at least ten times. The antigen is undetermined. The source material, 20-30 mg of unsorted bulk tissue, was used to co-extract RNA and DNA. Those sampled were patients whose primary liver carcinoma was treated by surgical resection. From about 490 ng of total RNA, TCR beta-specific cDNA was reverse-transcribed using a constant-region primer. Slightly modified ARM-PCR served as the procedure for the TCR beta libraries. These libraries came from three rounds of nested multiplex PCR. TRBV1-TRBV30 forward primers paired with a C-beta reverse primer were used in the first two PCR rounds, which ran approximately 10 cycles each. TCRdb re-derived calls from the multiplex PCR reads in MiXCR, one entry per CDR3 protein. Of roughly 49,000 distinct CDR3 sequences in the sample, roughly 70% were seen once. The CDR3 loop spans 15 amino acids. The germline gives CDR1 SGHNT, CDR2 YYREEE (reference sequence). The trim removed 0 bases at V and 1 base at J, leaving 0 bases unmatched.

The specimen sequenced was liver tumor tissue from sampling region 5. Stated subset: tumor region T5, tumor centre. This clonotype was sampled from a man aged 40-49 years with primary liver carcinoma and hepatitis B virus infection. The rearrangement links TRBV5-4 to TRBJ2-2; TRBD1 aligns across 7 bases. CDR3: CASSLGQGNTGELFF. CDR3 nucleotides: TGTGCCAGCAGCTTGGGACAGGGGAACACCGGGGAGCTGTTTTTT.